Listed below are T cell receptor beta chains from one sample, sequenced in a study of blood T cell repertoires in COVID-19. Using immunoSEQ multiplex PCR, the repertoire was profiled, and TCRdb retains in-frame clones only, with some absent. Among around 130,000 clones listed, 85% to 90% were seen once. The material sequenced was peripheral blood. These receptors all stem from an elderly woman with acute or convalescent COVID-19. The CDR3 runs from the conserved cysteine through the conserved F or W. A D gene is named only where the DNA matches it firmly. Clone size is shown for a subset of rows, as once, few, many or a class of expanded clone.

size,V,J,D,CDR3,DNA
.,TRBV10-1,TRBJ2-3,.,CASSDRGPDTQYF,TGCGCCAGCAGTGACCGTGGCCCAGATACGCAGTATTTT
.,TRBV6-2/TRBV6-3,TRBJ1-2,TRBD1,CASSYSRQGVYGYTF,TGTGCCAGCAGTTACTCGAGGCAGGGGGTCTATGGCTACACCTTC
once,TRBV11-2,TRBJ1-3,.,CASSSTVPGNTIYF,TGTGCCAGCAGCTCTACAGTACCTGGAAACACCATATATTTT
once,TRBV5-1,TRBJ2-5,.,CASSLAKGGKETQYF,TGCGCCAGCAGCTTGGCAAAGGGAGGCAAAGAGACCCAGTACTTC
once,TRBV5-4,TRBJ2-7,TRBD1,CASSSGVTGGREQYF,TGTGCCAGCAGCTCCGGGGTCACAGGGGGCCGTGAGCAGTACTTC
.,TRBV2,TRBJ2-3,.,CASSELLSTDTQYF,TGTGCCAGCAGTGAACTTCTGAGCACAGATACGCAGTATTTT
.,TRBV7-3,TRBJ2-1,.,CASSYNRVQEQFF,TGTGCCAGCAGCTACAACAGGGTTCAAGAGCAGTTCTTC
.,TRBV5-1,TRBJ1-2,TRBD1,CASGPGQSVGGYTF,TGCGCCAGCGGACCGGGACAGAGTGTAGGTGGCTACACCTTC
.,TRBV6-2/TRBV6-3,TRBJ2-1,.,CASSYRALSSYNEQFF,TGTGCCAGCAGTTACAGAGCATTATCCTCCTACAATGAGCAGTTCTTC
.,TRBV19,TRBJ2-5,.,CASSIGRTVQETQYF,TGTGCCAGTAGTATAGGCCGGACAGTCCAAGAGACCCAGTACTTC
.,TRBV28,TRBJ2-7,TRBD2,CASKSGDYEQYF,TGTGCCAGCAAAAGCGGGGACTACGAGCAGTACTTC
.,TRBV18,TRBJ2-7,.,CASSPLSLGLDSEQYF,TGTGCCAGCTCACCACTTTCTCTGGGGCTTGATTCCGAGCAGTACTTC